The T cell receptor (beta chain) under discussion was sequenced for a study of blood T cells in healthy people across ages. This clonotype has ten or more counts. A second roughly 7 to 11 cycle PCR used barcoded and J-beta primers. MiXCR, run by TCRdb on the 5' RACE reads, gives a single entry per CDR3 protein. The sample yields some 890,000 distinct CDR3 sequences, about 27% seen once. These sequences were also reported in another study, on T cells of mothers and their children. According to that study: Researchers report slightly higher, though non-significant, overlap in related mother-child pairs than in unrelated pairs.

Material: blood. This clonotype was sampled from a woman aged 40 to 50 in good health.

As DNA, the CDR3 is TGTGCCAGCAGTTTTCGGCTAGGCCCAGATACGCAGTATTTT. Protein product: CASSFRLGPDTQYF. This chain connects TRBV12-3 or TRBV12-4 to TRBJ2-3; D unresolved. The CDR3 length is 14 residues. The ends were cut back, 3 bases at V and 4 bases at J, with 11 bases in the middle.